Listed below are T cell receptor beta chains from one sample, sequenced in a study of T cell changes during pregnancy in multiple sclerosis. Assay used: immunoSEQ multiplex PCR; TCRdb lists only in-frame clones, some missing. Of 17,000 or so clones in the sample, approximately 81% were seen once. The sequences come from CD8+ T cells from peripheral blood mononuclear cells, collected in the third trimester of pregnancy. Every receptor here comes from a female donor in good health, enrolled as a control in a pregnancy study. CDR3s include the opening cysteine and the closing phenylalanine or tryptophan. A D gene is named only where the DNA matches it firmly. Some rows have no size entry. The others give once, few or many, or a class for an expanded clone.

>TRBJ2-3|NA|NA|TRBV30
TGTGCCTGGGAGGAGGGAGCGGGCACAGATACGCAGTATTTT
CAWEEGAGTDTQYF
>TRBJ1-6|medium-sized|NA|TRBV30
TGTGCCTGGAGTGATTGGCAGGAGGCTAGTTCACCCCTCCACTTT
CAWSDWQEASSPLHF
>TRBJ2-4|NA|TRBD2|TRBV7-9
TGTGCCAGCAGCCTCCCCCAGAGCGGGGGCGGTTTTGGAAACATTCAGTACTTC
CASSLPQSGGGFGNIQYF
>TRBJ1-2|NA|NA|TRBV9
TGTGCCAGCAGCCAAGGGGGAGGGGAGTCTTCAACCAGTGGCTACACCTTC
CASSQGGGESSTSGYTF
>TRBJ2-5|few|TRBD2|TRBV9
TGTGCCAGCAGCTGGGGAGGGGAGCAAGAGACCCAGTACTTC
CASSWGGEQETQYF
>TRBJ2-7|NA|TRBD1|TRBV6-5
TGTGCCAGCAGTTACCGGTCAGGGGGTTGGGACGAGCAGTACTTC
CASSYRSGGWDEQYF
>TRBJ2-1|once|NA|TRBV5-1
TGCGCCAGCAGTGACTTAAGATACAATGAGCAGTTCTTC
CASSDLRYNEQFF
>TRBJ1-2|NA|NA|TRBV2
TGTGCCAGCAGTGAAGGAGGCAGGGCAGCTAACTATGGCTACACCTTC
CASSEGGRAANYGYTF
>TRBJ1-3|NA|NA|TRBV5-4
TGTGCCAGCAGCTCCGACAGCTCTGGAAACACCATATATTTT
CASSSDSSGNTIYF
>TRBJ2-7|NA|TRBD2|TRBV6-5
TGTGCCAGCAGTTACGCGGGGGGCGGTTACGAGCAGTACTTC
CASSYAGGGYEQYF
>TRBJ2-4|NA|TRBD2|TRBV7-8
TGTGCCAGCAGCTTAGAAGGACTAGCGGTAGCCAAAAACATTCAGTACTTC
CASSLEGLAVAKNIQYF
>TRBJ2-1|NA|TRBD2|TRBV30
TGTGCCTGGGCGACTAGCGGTTACAATGAGCAGTTCTTC
CAWATSGYNEQFF
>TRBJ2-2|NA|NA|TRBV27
TGTGCCAGCAGTTTGACACCGAACACCGGGGAGCTGTTTTTT
CASSLTPNTGELFF
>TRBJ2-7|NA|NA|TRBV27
TGTGCCAGCAGTTTTGCTTCTGCCTACGAGCGGTACTTC
CASSFASAYERYF
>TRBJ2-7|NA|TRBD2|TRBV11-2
TGTGCCAGCAGCCATGGGGGGGGGTCCTACGAGCAGTACTTC
CASSHGGGSYEQYF
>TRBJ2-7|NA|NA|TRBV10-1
TGCGCCAGCAGTGTTGGTCAGCTCAAAAGGTGGTCTAGGGAGCAGTACTTC
CASSVGQLKRWSREQYF
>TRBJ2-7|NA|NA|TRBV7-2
TGTGCCAGCAGCTCTAAAGCGGGCGAGCAGTACTTC
CASSSKAGEQYF
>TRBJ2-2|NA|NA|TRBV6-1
TGTGCCAGCAGTGAAGCCGACACCGGGGAGCTGTTTTTT
CASSEADTGELFF
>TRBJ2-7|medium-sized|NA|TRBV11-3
TGTGCCAGTTCGCTCTCCGGGGACTCTAACGAGCAGTACTTC
CASSLSGDSNEQYF
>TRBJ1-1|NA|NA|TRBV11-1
TGTGCCAGCAGCCTTTGGGGGCAGTGGGGGAACACTGAAGCTTTCTTT
CASSLWGQWGNTEAFF
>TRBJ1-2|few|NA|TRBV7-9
TGTGCCAGCAGCTCTCTTTTCCAGAACGGGGGCTACACCTTC
CASSSLFQNGGYTF
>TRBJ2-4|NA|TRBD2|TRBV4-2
TGTGCCAGCAGCCAAGATGGGCTAGCGGAAAACATTCAGTACTTC
CASSQDGLAENIQYF
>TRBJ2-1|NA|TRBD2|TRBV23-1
TGCGCCAGCAGTCCCACGGGTCTAGCGGCTGAGTCCTACAATGAGCAGTTCTTC
CASSPTGLAAESYNEQFF
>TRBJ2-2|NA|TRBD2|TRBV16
TGTGCCAGCAGCCAATTGCCGACTAGCCTACTGGAGCTGTTTTTT
CASSQLPTSLLELFF
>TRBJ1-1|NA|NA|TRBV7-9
TGTGCCAGCAGCTTTATTACGCCGGGACAAGAACTGAACACTGAAGCTTTCTTT
CASSFITPGQELNTEAFF
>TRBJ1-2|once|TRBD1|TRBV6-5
TGTGCCAGCAGACTCGGACAGGGCATCTATGGCTACACCTTC
CASRLGQGIYGYTF
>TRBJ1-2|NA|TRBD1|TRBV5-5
TGTGCCAGCAGCTACCGACAGGGGGTGGAAGGCTACACCTTC
CASSYRQGVEGYTF
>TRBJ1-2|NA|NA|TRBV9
TGTGCCTGTTCAGGGGCGCGGGGCTACACCTTC
CACSGARGYTF
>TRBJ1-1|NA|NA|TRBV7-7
TGTGCCAGCAGCCTAGCCCGAGGCACTGAAGCTTTCTTT
CASSLARGTEAFF
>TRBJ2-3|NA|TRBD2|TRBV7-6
TGTGCCAGCAGCTTTGTCCCAGCGGGGGGCATCAGCACAGATACGCAGTATTTT
CASSFVPAGGISTDTQYF
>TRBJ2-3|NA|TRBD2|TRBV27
TGTGCCAGCAGTTTGACTTCCAGCGGGAGATTTACAGATACGCAGTATTTT
CASSLTSSGRFTDTQYF
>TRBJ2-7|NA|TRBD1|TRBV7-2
TGTGCCAGCAGCTCGTTCCGACAGGGGATCTACGAGCAGTACTTC
CASSSFRQGIYEQYF
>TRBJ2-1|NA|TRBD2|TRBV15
TGTGCCACCAGCTTAGGGACTAGCGCTAGTGAGCAGTTCTTC
CATSLGTSASEQFF
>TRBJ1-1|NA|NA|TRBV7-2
TGTGCCAGCAGCCTGGACAGCCCTCCTATGAACACTGAAGCTTTCTTT
CASSLDSPPMNTEAFF
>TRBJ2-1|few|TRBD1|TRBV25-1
TGTGCCACCGCGACAGGGGGGTCCAATGAGCAGTTCTTC
CATATGGSNEQFF
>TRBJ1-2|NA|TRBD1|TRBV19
TGTGCCAGTAGTATAGGGGACAGAGAAGGCTACACCTTC
CASSIGDREGYTF
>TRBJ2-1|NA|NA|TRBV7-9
TGTGCCAGCAGCGCCCTATACAATGAGCAGTTCTTC
CASSALYNEQFF
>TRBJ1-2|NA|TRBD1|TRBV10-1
TGCGCCAGTAGTCTCCGGACAGGAGACGGCTACACCTTC
CASSLRTGDGYTF
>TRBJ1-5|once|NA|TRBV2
TGTGCCAGCAGGGCAGGTTTTAATCAGCCCCAGCATTTT
CASRAGFNQPQHF
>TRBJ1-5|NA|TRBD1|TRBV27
TGTGCCAGCCGGGACAGTGATTATAGCAATCAGCCCCAGCATTTT
CASRDSDYSNQPQHF
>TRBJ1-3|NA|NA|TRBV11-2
TGTGCCAGCAGCTTAAGTACTGGAGATTACTCTGGAAACACCATATATTTT
CASSLSTGDYSGNTIYF
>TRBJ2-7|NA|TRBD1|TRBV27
TGTGCCAGCAGTACAGGGGGCGTAGCCTACGAGCAGTACTTC
CASSTGGVAYEQYF
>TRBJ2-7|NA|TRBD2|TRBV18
TGTGCCAGCTCACTGCCTAGCGGGAAAGAATACGAGCAGTACTTC
CASSLPSGKEYEQYF
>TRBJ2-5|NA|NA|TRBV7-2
TGTGCCAGCAGCTTAAATAGCTTTCGAGAAGAGACCCAGTACTTC
CASSLNSFREETQYF
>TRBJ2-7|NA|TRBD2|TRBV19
TGTGCCAGTAGTGATTGGGGAGGGCCGAGTGAGCAGTACTTC
CASSDWGGPSEQYF
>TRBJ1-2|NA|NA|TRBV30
TGTGCCTGGGAGCCTAACCAGGGGAACCGGGGCTATGGCTACACCTTC
CAWEPNQGNRGYGYTF
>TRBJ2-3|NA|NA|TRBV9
TGTGCCAGCAGCGCACACACGAAGGATACGCAGTATTTT
CASSAHTKDTQYF
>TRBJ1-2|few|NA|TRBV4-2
TGTGCCAGCAGCCAAGATCGGCAGGGGAGTGAAGATGGCTACACCTTC
CASSQDRQGSEDGYTF
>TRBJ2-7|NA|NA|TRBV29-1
TGCAGCGTTCTGGGCCAGATCTCCTACGAGCAGTACTTC
CSVLGQISYEQYF
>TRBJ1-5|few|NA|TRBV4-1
TGCGCCAGCAGCCAAGGGCCCATAAATCAGCCCCAGCATTTT
CASSQGPINQPQHF
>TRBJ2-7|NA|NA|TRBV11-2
TGTGCCAGCAGCCACGACAGAAGCCTCTCCTACGAGCAGTACTTC
CASSHDRSLSYEQYF
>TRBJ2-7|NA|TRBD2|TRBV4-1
TGCGCCAGCAGCCAAATAGCGGGAGGTCACTACGAGCAGTACTTC
CASSQIAGGHYEQYF
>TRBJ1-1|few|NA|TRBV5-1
TGCGCCAGCAGCTACCTAACAGGGAAGGGGAACACTGAAGCTTTCTTT
CASSYLTGKGNTEAFF
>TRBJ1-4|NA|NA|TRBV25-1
TGTGCCAGCAGTGACAAATGGAGCACTAACGAAAAACTGTTTTTT
CASSDKWSTNEKLFF
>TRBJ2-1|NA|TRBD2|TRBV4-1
TGCGCCAGCAGCCCAGACTCTACCGGGACTAGCAACCGGGAGCAGTTCTTC
CASSPDSTGTSNREQFF
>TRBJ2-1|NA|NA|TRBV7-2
TGTGCCAGCAGCTGGAGGACAGCAGGCTACAATGAGCAGTTCTTC
CASSWRTAGYNEQFF
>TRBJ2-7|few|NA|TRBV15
TGTGCCACCAGCGTACTCCCAGACACCGGCCTCGAGCAGTACTTC
CATSVLPDTGLEQYF
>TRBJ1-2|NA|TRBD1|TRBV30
TGTGCCTGGCTGGGGAATTCGGACAGGGTCGGCGGTAACTATGGCTACACCTTC
CAWLGNSDRVGGNYGYTF
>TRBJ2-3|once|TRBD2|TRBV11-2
TGTGCCAGCAGCTTATTAGCGGGGTCTAGCACAGATACGCAGTATTTT
CASSLLAGSSTDTQYF